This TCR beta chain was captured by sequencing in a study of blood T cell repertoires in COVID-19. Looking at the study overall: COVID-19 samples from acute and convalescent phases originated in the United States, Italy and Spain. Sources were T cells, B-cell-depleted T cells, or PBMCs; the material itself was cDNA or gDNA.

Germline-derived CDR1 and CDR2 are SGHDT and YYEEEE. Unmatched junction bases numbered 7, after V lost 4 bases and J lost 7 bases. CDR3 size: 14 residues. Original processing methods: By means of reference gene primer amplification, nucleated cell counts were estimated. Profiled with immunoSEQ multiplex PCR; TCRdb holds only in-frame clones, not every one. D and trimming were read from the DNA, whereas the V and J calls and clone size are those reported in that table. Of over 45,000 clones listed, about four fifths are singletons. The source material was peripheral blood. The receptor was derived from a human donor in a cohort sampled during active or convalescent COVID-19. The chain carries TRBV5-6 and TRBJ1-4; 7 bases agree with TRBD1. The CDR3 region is CASSLDRAGEKLFF. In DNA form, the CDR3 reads TGTGCCAGCAGCCTCGACAGGGCGGGTGAAAAACTGTTTTTT.